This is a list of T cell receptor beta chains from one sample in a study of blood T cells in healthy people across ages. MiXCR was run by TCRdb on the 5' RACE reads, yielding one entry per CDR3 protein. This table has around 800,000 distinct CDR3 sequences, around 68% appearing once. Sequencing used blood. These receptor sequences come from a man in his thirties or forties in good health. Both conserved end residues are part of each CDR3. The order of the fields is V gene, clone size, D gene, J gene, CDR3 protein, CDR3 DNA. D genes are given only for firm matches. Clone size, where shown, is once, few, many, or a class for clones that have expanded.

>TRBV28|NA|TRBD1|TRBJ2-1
CASTSRQGSYNEQFF
TGTGCCAGCACTTCGAGACAGGGGTCCTACAATGAGCAGTTCTTC
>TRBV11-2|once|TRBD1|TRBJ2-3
CASSYWTGTDTQYF
TGTGCCAGCAGCTATTGGACAGGGACAGATACGCAGTATTTT
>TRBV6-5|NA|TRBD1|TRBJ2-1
CASSYSTTGNNEQFF
TGTGCCAGCAGTTACTCTACGACAGGGAACAATGAGCAGTTCTTC
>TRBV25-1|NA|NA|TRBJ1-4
CASRDSTNEKLFF
TGTGCCAGCAGGGACAGCACAAATGAAAAACTGTTTTTT
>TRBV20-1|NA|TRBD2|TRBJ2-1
CSARGLAGGNNNEQFF
TGCAGTGCTAGGGGACTAGCGGGGGGAAATAACAATGAGCAGTTCTTC
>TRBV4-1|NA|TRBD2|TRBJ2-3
CASSKRSYLAGGTDTQYF
TGCGCCAGCAGCAAAAGATCCTACCTAGCGGGGGGCACAGATACGCAGTATTTT
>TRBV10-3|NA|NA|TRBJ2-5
CAISEELAQETQYF
TGTGCCATCAGTGAGGAACTAGCCCAAGAGACCCAGTACTTC
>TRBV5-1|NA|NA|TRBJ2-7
CASSSIADTYEQYF
TGCGCCAGCAGCTCCATCGCGGACACCTACGAGCAGTACTTC
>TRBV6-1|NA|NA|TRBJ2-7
CASSEAGASSYEQYF
TGTGCCAGCAGTGAAGCAGGGGCTAGCTCCTACGAGCAGTACTTC
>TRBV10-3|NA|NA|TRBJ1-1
CAINTRAGNTEAFF
TGTGCCATCAATACGCGGGCAGGGAACACTGAAGCTTTCTTT
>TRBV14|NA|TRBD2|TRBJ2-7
CASSRRTSGPYEQYF
TGTGCCAGCAGCCGTCGGACTAGCGGACCCTACGAGCAGTACTTC
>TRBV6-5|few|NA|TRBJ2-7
CASSPAGIEQYF
TGTGCCAGCAGTCCCGCCGGAATCGAGCAGTACTTC
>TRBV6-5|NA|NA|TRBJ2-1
CASSYTGANYNEQFF
TGTGCCAGCAGTTACACGGGGGCCAACTACAATGAGCAGTTCTTC
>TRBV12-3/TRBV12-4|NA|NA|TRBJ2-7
CASSSRAWGYEQYF
TGTGCCAGCAGTTCAAGGGCCTGGGGATACGAGCAGTACTTC
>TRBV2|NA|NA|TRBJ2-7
CASSEVRADEQYF
TGTGCCAGCAGTGAGGTTAGGGCCGACGAGCAGTACTTC
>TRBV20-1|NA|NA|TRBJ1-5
CSARDGGNSNQPQHF
TGCAGTGCTAGAGATGGAGGTAATAGCAATCAGCCCCAGCATTTT
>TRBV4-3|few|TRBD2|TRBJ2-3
CASSQDGALAGNTDTQYF
TGCGCCAGCAGCCAAGATGGGGCCTTAGCGGGAAACACAGATACGCAGTATTTT